This TCR beta chain was sequenced in a study of blood T cell repertoires in COVID-19. Overall study context: Researchers got acute and convalescent COVID-19 samples from the United States, Italy and Spain.

Ages ranged from about 18 to 89 years, with residence in approximately 23 US areas. The CDR3 totals 18 residues. Generated by immunoSEQ multiplex PCR, the TCRdb table keeps only in-frame clones and is missing some. Here the sample spans hundreds of thousands of clones, 85% to 90% being singletons. Specimen: PBMCs or T cells enriched from blood (not recorded which). This clonotype was sampled from a man aged 35 to 55 who had recovered from COVID-19. The gene calls are TRBV21-1 and TRBJ2-1; the D call of TRBD2 is as the table states it, not checked on the DNA. TRBV21-1 constitutes a pseudogene. CDR3 in amino acids: CASSKGDARELSYNEQFF. CDR3 in DNA: TGTGCCAGCAGCAAAGGGGATGCCCGGGAGTTGTCCTACAATGAGCAGTTCTTC.